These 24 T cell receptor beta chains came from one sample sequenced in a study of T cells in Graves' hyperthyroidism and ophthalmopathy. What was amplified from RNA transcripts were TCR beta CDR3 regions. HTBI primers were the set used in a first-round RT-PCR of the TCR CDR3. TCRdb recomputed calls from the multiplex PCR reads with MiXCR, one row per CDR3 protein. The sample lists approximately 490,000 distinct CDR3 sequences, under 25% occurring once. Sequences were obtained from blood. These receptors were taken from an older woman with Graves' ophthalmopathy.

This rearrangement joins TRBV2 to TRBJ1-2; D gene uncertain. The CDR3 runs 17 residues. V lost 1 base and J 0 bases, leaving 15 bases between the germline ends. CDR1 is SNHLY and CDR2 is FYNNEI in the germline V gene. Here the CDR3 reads CASSEGAFWETNYGYTF. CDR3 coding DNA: TGTGCCAGCAGTGAAGGGGCATTTTGGGAAACTAACTATGGCTACACCTTC.

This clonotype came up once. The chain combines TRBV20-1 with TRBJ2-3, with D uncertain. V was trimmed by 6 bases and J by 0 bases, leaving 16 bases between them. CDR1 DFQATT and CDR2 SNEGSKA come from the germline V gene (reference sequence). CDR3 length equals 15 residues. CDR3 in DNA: TGCAGTGCCCCGTTACGTGGGTCCAGCACAGATACGCAGTATTTT. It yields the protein CSAPLRGSSTDTQYF.

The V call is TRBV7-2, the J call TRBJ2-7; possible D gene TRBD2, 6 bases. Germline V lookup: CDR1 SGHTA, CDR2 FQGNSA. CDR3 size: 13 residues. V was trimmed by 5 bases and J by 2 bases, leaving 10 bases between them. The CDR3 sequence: CASSLRTTYEQYF. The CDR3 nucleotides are TGTGCCAGCAGCCTGAGGACTACCTACGAGCAGTACTTC. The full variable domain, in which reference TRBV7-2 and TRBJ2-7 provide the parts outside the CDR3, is GAGVSQSPSNKVTEKGKDVELRCDPISGHTALYWYRQSLGQGLEFLIYFQGNSAPDKSGLPSDRFSAERTGGSVSTLTIQRTQQEDSAVYLCASSLRTTYEQYFGPGTRLTVT.

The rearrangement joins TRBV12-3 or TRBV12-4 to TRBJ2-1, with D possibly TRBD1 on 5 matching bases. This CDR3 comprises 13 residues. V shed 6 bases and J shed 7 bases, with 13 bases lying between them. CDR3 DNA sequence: TGTGCCAGCAGGGCAGGGTTGGTAAATGAGCAGTTCTTC. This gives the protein CASRAGLVNEQFF.

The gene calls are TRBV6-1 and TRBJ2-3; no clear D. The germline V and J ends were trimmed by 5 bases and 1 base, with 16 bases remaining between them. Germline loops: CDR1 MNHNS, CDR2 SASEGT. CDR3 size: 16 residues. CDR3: CASSSIGRDGTDTQYF. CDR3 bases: TGTGCCAGCAGTAGTATAGGAAGAGATGGCACAGATACGCAGTATTTT.

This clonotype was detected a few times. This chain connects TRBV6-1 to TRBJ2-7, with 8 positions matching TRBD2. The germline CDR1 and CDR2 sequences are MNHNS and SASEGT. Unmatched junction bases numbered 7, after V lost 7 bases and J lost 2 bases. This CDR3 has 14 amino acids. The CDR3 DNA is TGTGCCAGCATTGGTTCTAGCGGGCCCTACGAGCAGTACTTC. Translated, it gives CASIGSSGPYEQYF.

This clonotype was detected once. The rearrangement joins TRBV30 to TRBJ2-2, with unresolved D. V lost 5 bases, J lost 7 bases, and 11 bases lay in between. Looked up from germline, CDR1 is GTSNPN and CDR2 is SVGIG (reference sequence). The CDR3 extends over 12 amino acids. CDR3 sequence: CAWGPRGGELFF. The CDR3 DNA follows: TGTGCCTGGGGACCGAGAGGCGGGGAGCTGTTTTTT.

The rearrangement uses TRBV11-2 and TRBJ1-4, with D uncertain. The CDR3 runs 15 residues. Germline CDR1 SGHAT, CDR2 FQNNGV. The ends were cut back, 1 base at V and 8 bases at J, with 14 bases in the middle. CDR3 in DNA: TGTGCCAGCAGCTTAGGTCTCAGGTTTCGCGAAAAACTGTTTTTT. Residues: CASSLGLRFREKLFF.

The CDR3 here is CASSSLTSGGYNEQFF. The CDR3 DNA is TGCGCCAGCAGCTCCTTGACTAGCGGGGGTTACAATGAGCAGTTCTTC. The V call is TRBV5-1, the J call TRBJ2-1; 12 bases line up with TRBD2. This CDR3 contains 16 residues. Germline-derived CDR1 and CDR2 are SGHRS and YFSETQ. V lost 3 bases, J lost 4 bases, and 5 bases stayed unmatched.

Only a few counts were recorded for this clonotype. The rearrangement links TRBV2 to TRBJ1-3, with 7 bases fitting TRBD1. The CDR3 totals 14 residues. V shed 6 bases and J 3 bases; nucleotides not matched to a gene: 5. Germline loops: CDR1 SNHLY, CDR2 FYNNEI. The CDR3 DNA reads TGTGCCAGCAGCGCAGACAGGGTTGGAAACACCATATATTTT. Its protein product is CASSADRVGNTIYF.

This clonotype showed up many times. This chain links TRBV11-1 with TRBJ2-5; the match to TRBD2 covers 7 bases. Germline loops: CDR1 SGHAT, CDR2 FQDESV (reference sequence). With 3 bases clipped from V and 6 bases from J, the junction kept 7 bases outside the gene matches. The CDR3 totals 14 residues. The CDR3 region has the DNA TGTGCCAGCAGCTTCGGACTAGGCTCGAAGACCCAGTACTTC. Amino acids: CASSFGLGSKTQYF. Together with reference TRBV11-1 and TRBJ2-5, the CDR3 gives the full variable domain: EAEVAQSPRYKITEKSQAVAFWCDPISGHATLYWYRQILGQGPELLVQFQDESVVDDSQLPKDRFSAERLKGVDSTLKIQPAELGDSAMYLCASSFGLGSKTQYFGPGTRLLVL.

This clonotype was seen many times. CDR3: CASSGGGGGSQDTQYF. Written as DNA, the CDR3 is TGTGCCAGCAGCGGGGGGGGAGGCGGGAGTCAAGATACGCAGTATTTT. This chain connects TRBV2 to TRBJ2-3, with 8 nucleotides matching TRBD2. CDR1 and CDR2 (germline): SNHLY, FYNNEI. Trimming cost V 6 bases and J 5 bases; bases outside gene matches: 13. The CDR3 totals 16 residues. Filled out from reference TRBV2 and TRBJ2-3, the complete variable domain reads EPEVTQTPSHQVTQMGQEVILRCVPISNHLYFYWYRQILGQKVEFLVSFYNNEISEKSEIFDDQFSVERPDGSNFTLKIRSTKLEDSAMYFCASSGGGGGSQDTQYFGPGTRLTVL.

The CDR3 protein is CASSLGPGGTYEQYF. CDR3 DNA sequence: TGTGCCAGCAGCTTGGGCCCAGGGGGGACCTACGAGCAGTACTTC. The chain combines TRBV5-5 with TRBJ2-7, with D possibly TRBD1 on 7 matching bases. The germline V gene has CDR1 SGHKS and CDR2 YYEKEE (reference sequence). The length of the CDR3 is 15 residues. Trimming removed 0 bases at V and 2 bases at J, with 12 bases between.

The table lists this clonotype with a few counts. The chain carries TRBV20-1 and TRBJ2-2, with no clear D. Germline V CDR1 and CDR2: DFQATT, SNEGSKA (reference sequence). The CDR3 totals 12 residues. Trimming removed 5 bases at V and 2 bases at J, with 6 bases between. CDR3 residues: CSASYNTGELFF. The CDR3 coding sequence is TGCAGTGCTTCCTACAACACCGGGGAGCTGTTTTTT.

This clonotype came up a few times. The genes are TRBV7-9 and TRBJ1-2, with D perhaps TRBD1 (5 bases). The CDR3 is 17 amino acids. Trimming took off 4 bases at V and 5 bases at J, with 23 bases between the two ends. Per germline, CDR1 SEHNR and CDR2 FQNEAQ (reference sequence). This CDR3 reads CASSSDFRGSVGYGYTF. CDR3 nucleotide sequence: TGTGCCAGCAGCTCCGACTTTAGGGGCAGTGTAGGATATGGCTACACCTTC.

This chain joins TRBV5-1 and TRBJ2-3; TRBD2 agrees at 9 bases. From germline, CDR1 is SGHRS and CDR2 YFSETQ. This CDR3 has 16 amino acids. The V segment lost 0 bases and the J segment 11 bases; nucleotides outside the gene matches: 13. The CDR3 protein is CASSLAQRGVAEVQYF. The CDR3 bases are TGCGCCAGCAGCTTGGCCCAGCGGGGGGTGGCGGAGGTGCAGTATTTT.

CDR3 residues: CASHGRGAYGYTF. The DNA for the CDR3 is TGTGCCAGCCACGGGAGGGGCGCTTATGGCTACACCTTC. The rearrangement uses TRBV5-6 and TRBJ1-2; tentatively, D is TRBD1 (5 bases). The germline gives CDR1 SGHDT, CDR2 YYEEEE. V was pared by 7 bases and J by 5 bases, with 15 bases between. The CDR3 has 13 residues. Variable domain in full (rest from reference TRBV5-6 and TRBJ1-2): DAGVTQSPTHLIKTRGQQVTLRCSPKSGHDTVSWYQQALGQGPQFIFQYYEEEERQRGNFPDRFSGHQFPNYSSELNVNALLLGDSALYLCASHGRGAYGYTFGSGTRLTVV.

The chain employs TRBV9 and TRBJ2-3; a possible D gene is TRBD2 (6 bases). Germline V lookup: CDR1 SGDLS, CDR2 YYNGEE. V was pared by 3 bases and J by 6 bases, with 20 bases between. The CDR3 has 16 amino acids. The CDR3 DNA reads TGTGCCAGCAGCGAGGACTACCCGAGCGCGTCGGATACGCAGTATTTT. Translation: CASSEDYPSASDTQYF.

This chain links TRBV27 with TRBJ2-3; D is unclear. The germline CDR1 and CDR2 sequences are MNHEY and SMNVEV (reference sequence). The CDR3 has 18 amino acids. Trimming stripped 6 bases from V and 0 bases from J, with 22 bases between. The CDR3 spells CASRRNSLTVTSTDTQYF. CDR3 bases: TGTGCCAGCAGACGAAATTCCCTGACGGTTACTAGCACAGATACGCAGTATTTT.

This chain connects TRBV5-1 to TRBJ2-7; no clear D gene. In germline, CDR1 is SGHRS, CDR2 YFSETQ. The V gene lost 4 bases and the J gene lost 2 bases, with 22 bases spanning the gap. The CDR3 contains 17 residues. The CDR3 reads CASSPDGPRPPTYEQYF. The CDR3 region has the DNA TGCGCCAGCAGCCCAGACGGACCCCGTCCCCCTACCTACGAGCAGTACTTC. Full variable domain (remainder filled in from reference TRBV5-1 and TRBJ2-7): KAGVTQTPRYLIKTRGQQVTLSCSPISGHRSVSWYQQTPGQGLQFLFEYFSETQRNKGNFPGRFSGRQFSNSRSEMNVSTLELGDSALYLCASSPDGPRPPTYEQYFGPGTRLTVT.

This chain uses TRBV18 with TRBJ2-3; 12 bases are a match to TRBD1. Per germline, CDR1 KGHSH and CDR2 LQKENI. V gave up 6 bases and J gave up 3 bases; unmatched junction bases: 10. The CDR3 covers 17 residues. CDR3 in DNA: TGTGCCAGCTCCCTCCTTAAGGGACAGGGGGCGACAGATACGCAGTATTTT. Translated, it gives CASSLLKGQGATDTQYF.

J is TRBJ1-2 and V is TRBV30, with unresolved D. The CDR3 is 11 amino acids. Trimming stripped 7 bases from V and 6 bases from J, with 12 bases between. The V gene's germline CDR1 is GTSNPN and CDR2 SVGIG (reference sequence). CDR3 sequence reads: CAFREPHGYTF. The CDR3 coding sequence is TGTGCCTTCCGGGAGCCCCATGGCTACACCTTC.

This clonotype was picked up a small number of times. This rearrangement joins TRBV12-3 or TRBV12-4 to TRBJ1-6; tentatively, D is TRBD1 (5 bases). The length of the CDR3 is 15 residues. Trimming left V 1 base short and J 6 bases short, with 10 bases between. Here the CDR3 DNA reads TGTGCCAGCAGTTTAGGGTCAGGGCGTAATTCACCCCTCCACTTT. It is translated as CASSLGSGRNSPLHF.

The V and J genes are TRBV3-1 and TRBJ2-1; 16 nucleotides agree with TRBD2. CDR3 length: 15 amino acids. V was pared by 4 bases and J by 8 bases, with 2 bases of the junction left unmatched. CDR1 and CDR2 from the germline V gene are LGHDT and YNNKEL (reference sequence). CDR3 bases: TGTGCCAGCAGCCTGGGACTAGCGGGAGGGGATGAGCAGTTCTTC. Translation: CASSLGLAGGDEQFF.